Shown below are 6 T cell receptor beta chains from a single sample sequenced in a study of T-cell memory formation after mild COVID-19. Each CDR3 protein is one row after TCRdb ran MiXCR on the 5' RACE reads. The table records 170,000 or so distinct CDR3 sequences, 30% to 35% of them present only once. The sample was PBMCs or a T cell subset sorted from them (not recorded which). These receptors all come from an adult woman who had mild COVID-19 (a few samples of this study predate the infection). Cell type and time point are not known.

The CDR3 DNA reads TGTGCCAGCAGCCCGGTCGGGCAAGGGACATTTGGACACTACGAGCAGTACTTC. Its protein product is CASSPVGQGTFGHYEQYF. The chain links TRBV13 to TRBJ2-7; a possible D gene is TRBD1 (6 bases). Per the germline V gene, CDR1 is PRHDT and CDR2 is FYEKMQ (reference sequence). This CDR3 is built from 18 residues. V gave up 5 bases and J gave up 3 bases, with 26 bases separating them.

The rearrangement uses TRBV7-6 and TRBJ2-1; D uncertain. Germline V gene data show CDR1 as SGHVS and CDR2 as FNYEAQ. This CDR3 is 13 amino acids long. Trimming took 1 base from V and 7 from J, leaving 8 bases between them. The CDR3 region has the DNA TGTGCCAGCAGCTTAGTGAATCGGAATGAGCAGTTCTTC. Translation gives CASSLVNRNEQFF. The whole variable domain, remainder taken from reference TRBV7-6 and TRBJ2-1, is GAGVSQSPRYKVTKRGQDVALRCDPISGHVSLYWYRQALGQGPEFLTYFNYEAQQDKSGLPNDRFSAERPEGSISTLTIQRTEQRDSAMYRCASSLVNRNEQFFGPGTRLTVL.

This clonotype came up a few times. J is TRBJ2-5 and V is TRBV7-8; TRBD1 matches 9 bases. From germline, CDR1 is SGHVS and CDR2 FQNEAQ. Losses at the gene ends were 5 bases for V and 2 bases for J; bases not matched to a gene: 3. The CDR3 contains 14 residues. The CDR3 loop reads CASSIDRGQETQYF. In nucleotides, the CDR3 is TGTGCCAGCAGCATCGACAGGGGGCAAGAGACCCAGTACTTC.

This clonotype was recorded a few times. The chain is built from TRBV5-1 and TRBJ2-5; D remains unclear. The CDR3 sequence is 14 residues long. V lost 4 bases, J lost 5 bases, and 15 bases lay in between. CDR1 is SGHRS, CDR2 YFSETQ, per germline. CDR3 nucleotide sequence: TGCGCCAGCAGCCAGAGTAAAGGAAGTGAGACCCAGTACTTC. As protein: CASSQSKGSETQYF.

The chain joins TRBV4-1 to TRBJ1-5; 9 nucleotides agree with TRBD1. Germline lookup yields CDR1 MGHRA and CDR2 YSYEKL. The junction had 13 bases not matched to a gene; V was cut back by 4 bases and J by 0 bases. This CDR3 has 19 residues. The CDR3 sequence is CASSPGQGRKGHSNQPQHF. CDR3 DNA: TGCGCCAGCAGCCCCGGACAGGGGCGCAAGGGGCATAGCAATCAGCCCCAGCATTTT.

This clonotype occurred once. The chain is built from TRBV24-1 and TRBJ2-3, with no clear D. Trimming stripped 3 bases from V and 9 bases from J, with 9 bases between. Per germline, CDR1 KGHDR and CDR2 SFDVKD. The CDR3 sequence is 12 residues long. In DNA form, the CDR3 reads TGTGCCACCAGTGATACGGGCCTAACGCAGTATTTT. Amino acids: CATSDTGLTQYF.